Listed below are T cell receptor beta chains from one sample, sequenced in a study of identical twins. TCRdb re-analysed the 5' RACE reads in MiXCR, keeping a single row per CDR3 protein. The sample lists around 250,000 distinct CDR3 sequences, about 6.7% occurring once. This sample also belongs to another study, concerning T cells expressing NK-cell markers.

Sample: CD8+ T cells sorted from blood. The source of these receptors is a woman between 18 and 29 years old in good health. CDR3s include the opening cysteine and the closing phenylalanine or tryptophan. A D gene is named only where the DNA matches it firmly. Rows give clone size only sometimes, using once, few, many, or a class for an expanded clone.

j_call | v_call | clone_size | d_call | cdr3_aa | cdr3_nt
TRBJ2-1 | TRBV9 | few | TRBD2 | CASSEGLAGEQFF | TGTGCCAGCAGCGAAGGACTAGCCGGCGAGCAGTTCTTC
TRBJ2-7 | TRBV6-5 | . | . | CASSYNWEQYF | TGTGCCAGCAGTTACAATTGGGAGCAGTACTTC
TRBJ2-7 | TRBV12-3/TRBV12-4 | few | . | CASSFEGGYYEQYF | TGTGCCAGCAGTTTTGAGGGTGGGTACTACGAGCAGTACTTC
TRBJ2-3 | TRBV5-4 | . | TRBD2 | CASSGGLAGDTQYF | TGTGCCAGCAGCGGGGGACTAGCGGGAGATACGCAGTATTTT
TRBJ2-7 | TRBV9 | many | TRBD1 | CASSPTGGSSYEQYF | TGTGCCAGCAGCCCCACAGGGGGTAGCTCCTACGAGCAGTACTTC
TRBJ2-7 | TRBV13 | . | TRBD2 | CASSDGTSSGEQYF | TGTGCCAGCAGCGACGGGACTAGCTCTGGCGAGCAGTACTTC
TRBJ1-1 | TRBV3-1 | many | . | CASSQGGRSEAFF | TGTGCCAGCAGCCAAGGGGGAAGAAGTGAAGCTTTCTTT
TRBJ2-3 | TRBV7-9 | many | . | CASSPGLPDTDTQYF | TGTGCCAGCAGCCCGGGACTTCCTGACACAGATACGCAGTATTTT
TRBJ2-1 | TRBV7-9 | many | . | CASSPRGSSYNEQFF | TGTGCCAGCAGCCCTCGAGGAAGCTCCTACAATGAGCAGTTCTTC
TRBJ2-1 | TRBV14 | many | . | CASKDSYNEQFF | TGTGCCAGCAAGGACAGCTACAATGAGCAGTTCTTC
TRBJ2-5 | TRBV3-1 | few | . | CASSQVRGRQETQYF | TGTGCCAGCAGCCAAGTAAGAGGGCGGCAAGAGACCCAGTACTTC
TRBJ2-7 | TRBV5-1 | many | . | CASSFSGEYYEQYF | TGCGCCAGCAGCTTTAGCGGCGAGTACTACGAGCAGTACTTC
TRBJ2-5 | TRBV4-1 | . | TRBD1 | CASSQLAGTGHAQYF | TGCGCCAGCAGCCAACTTGCCGGGACAGGCCATGCCCAGTACTTC
TRBJ1-4 | TRBV18 | . | TRBD1 | CASSLEGTGDMKNEKLFF | TGTGCCAGCTCACTCGAAGGAACAGGGGATATGAAGAATGAAAAACTGTTTTTT
TRBJ2-7 | TRBV6-2/TRBV6-3 | . | . | CASSYKGSVYEQYF | TGTGCCAGCAGTTACAAAGGATCAGTCTACGAGCAGTACTTC
TRBJ2-7 | TRBV5-1 | . | TRBD1 | CASSFPDRDYEQYF | TGCGCCAGCAGCTTTCCGGACAGGGACTACGAGCAGTACTTC
TRBJ2-1 | TRBV11-2 | . | TRBD2 | CASSLGTRIHYNEQFF | TGTGCCAGCAGCTTGGGGACTAGGATTCACTACAATGAGCAGTTCTTC
TRBJ2-7 | TRBV27 | . | TRBD2 | CASSLREDVEQYF | TGTGCCAGCAGTTTGCGGGAGGATGTCGAGCAGTACTTC
TRBJ2-7 | TRBV19 | . | TRBD1 | CASSIGQGRYEQYF | TGTGCCAGTAGTATTGGACAGGGTCGGTACGAGCAGTACTTC
TRBJ1-1 | TRBV5-6 | . | . | CASSLDHTEAFF | TGTGCCAGCAGCTTGGACCACACTGAAGCTTTCTTT
TRBJ2-1 | TRBV20-1 | many | TRBD2 | CSAGTGTSDYNEQFF | TGCAGTGCTGGGACCGGGACTAGCGATTACAATGAGCAGTTCTTC
TRBJ1-1 | TRBV12-3/TRBV12-4 | many | . | CASSINTEAFF | TGTGCCAGCAGTATTAACACTGAAGCTTTCTTT
TRBJ1-1 | TRBV9 | . | TRBD1 | CASSGGGRNTEAFF | TGTGCCAGCAGCGGAGGGGGCCGGAACACTGAAGCTTTCTTT
TRBJ2-7 | TRBV15 | . | TRBD2 | CATSRDRAGGLNEQYF | TGTGCCACCAGCAGAGATCGCGCGGGAGGGCTGAACGAGCAGTACTTC
TRBJ2-7 | TRBV5-1 | many | . | CASSLEPGFEQYF | TGCGCCAGCAGCTTGGAACCGGGGTTCGAGCAGTACTTC
TRBJ2-7 | TRBV6-6 | few | . | CASGGFGEQYF | TGTGCCAGCGGGGGATTTGGCGAGCAGTACTTC
TRBJ2-3 | TRBV5-1 | few | . | CASSPFEGGPTDTQYF | TGCGCCAGCAGCCCTTTCGAGGGTGGGCCCACAGATACGCAGTATTTT
TRBJ2-1 | TRBV11-2 | few | TRBD2 | CASSLGLSGGAWDEQFF | TGTGCCAGCAGCTTAGGTCTCAGCGGGGGGGCCTGGGATGAGCAGTTCTTC
TRBJ1-1 | TRBV7-8 | few | . | CASSLGMDEAFF | TGTGCCAGCAGCTTAGGAATGGACGAAGCTTTCTTT
TRBJ1-4 | TRBV7-9 | many | . | CASSLFSSGPATNEKLFF | TGTGCCAGCAGCTTATTTTCGTCTGGCCCGGCAACTAATGAAAAACTGTTTTTT
TRBJ1-1 | TRBV20-1 | many | . | CSASVQVGTEAFF | TGCAGTGCTAGTGTACAGGTTGGCACTGAAGCTTTCTTT
TRBJ2-7 | TRBV20-1 | many | . | CSARDESPLDLRYEQYF | TGCAGTGCTAGAGATGAGAGCCCCCTCGACTTGAGATACGAGCAGTACTTC
TRBJ1-5 | TRBV7-2 | many | TRBD1 | CASSLDAGTGDQPQHF | TGTGCCAGCAGCCTTGACGCCGGGACAGGGGATCAGCCCCAGCATTTT
TRBJ1-1 | TRBV7-9 | many | . | CASSPSGEGGTEAFF | TGTGCCAGCAGCCCATCAGGGGAAGGTGGCACTGAAGCTTTCTTT
TRBJ1-1 | TRBV3-1 | many | . | CASSPIKGPEAFF | TGTGCCAGCAGCCCCATCAAGGGACCTGAAGCTTTCTTT
TRBJ2-1 | TRBV30 | . | . | CAWSDGHVDIEQFF | TGTGCCTGGAGTGACGGACACGTAGATATTGAGCAGTTCTTC
TRBJ1-6 | TRBV5-1 | . | . | CASSLYEVVGNSPLHF | TGCGCCAGCAGTCTATACGAGGTGGTCGGTAATTCACCCCTCCACTTT
TRBJ2-1 | TRBV4-1 | many | TRBD1 | CASSQDHRGLGINEQFF | TGCGCCAGCAGCCAAGACCACAGGGGGCTGGGTATCAATGAGCAGTTCTTC
TRBJ2-7 | TRBV29-1 | few | . | CSVSGGGGYEQYF | TGCAGCGTCTCCGGTGGAGGGGGCTACGAGCAGTACTTC
TRBJ2-7 | TRBV4-1 | . | . | CASSPDSGYSYEQYF | TGCGCCAGCAGCCCCGACTCCGGGTACTCCTACGAGCAGTACTTC
TRBJ2-2 | TRBV11-3 | . | . | CASSFRLAGELFF | TGTGCCAGCAGCTTCCGTTTGGCCGGGGAGCTGTTTTTT
TRBJ2-1 | TRBV27 | . | . | CASSSGSTQFF | TGTGCCAGCAGTTCAGGGAGCACGCAGTTCTTC
TRBJ2-3 | TRBV9 | few | . | CASSVEGDTDTQYF | TGTGCCAGCAGCGTAGAAGGCGACACAGATACGCAGTATTTT
TRBJ1-1 | TRBV20-1 | many | TRBD1 | CSASGPRGPNTEAFF | TGCAGTGCTTCGGGACCCAGGGGGCCAAACACTGAAGCTTTCTTT
TRBJ1-2 | TRBV19 | few | . | CASSLPSPSTTF | TGTGCCAGTAGCCTCCCCAGTCCGAGTACCACCTTC
TRBJ2-3 | TRBV9 | . | TRBD2 | CASSEFPSGTPGGTQYF | TGTGCCAGCAGCGAGTTCCCTAGCGGTACCCCCGGTGGCACGCAGTATTTT
TRBJ1-1 | TRBV25-1 | . | . | CASSDWGSGTEAFF | TGTGCCAGCAGTGATTGGGGTTCCGGCACTGAAGCTTTCTTT
TRBJ1-2 | TRBV9 | many | . | CASSAGIYGYTF | TGTGCCAGCAGCGCCGGGATCTATGGCTACACCTTC
TRBJ2-7 | TRBV7-8 | . | . | CASRRQRTYEQYF | TGTGCCAGCAGAAGACAGAGGACCTACGAGCAGTACTTC